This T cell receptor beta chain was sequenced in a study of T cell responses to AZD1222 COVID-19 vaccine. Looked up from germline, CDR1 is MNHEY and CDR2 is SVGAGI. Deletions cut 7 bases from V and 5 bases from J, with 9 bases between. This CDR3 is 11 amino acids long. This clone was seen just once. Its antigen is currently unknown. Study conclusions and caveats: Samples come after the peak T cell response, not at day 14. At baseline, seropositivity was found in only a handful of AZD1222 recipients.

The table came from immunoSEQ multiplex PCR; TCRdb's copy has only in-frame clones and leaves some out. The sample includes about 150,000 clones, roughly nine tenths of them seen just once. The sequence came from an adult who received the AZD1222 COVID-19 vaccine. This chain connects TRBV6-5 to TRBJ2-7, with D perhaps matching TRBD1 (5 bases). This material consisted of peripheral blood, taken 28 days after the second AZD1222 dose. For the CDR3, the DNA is TGTGCCAGCACAGGGCGCCACGAGCAGTACTTC. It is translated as CASTGRHEQYF.